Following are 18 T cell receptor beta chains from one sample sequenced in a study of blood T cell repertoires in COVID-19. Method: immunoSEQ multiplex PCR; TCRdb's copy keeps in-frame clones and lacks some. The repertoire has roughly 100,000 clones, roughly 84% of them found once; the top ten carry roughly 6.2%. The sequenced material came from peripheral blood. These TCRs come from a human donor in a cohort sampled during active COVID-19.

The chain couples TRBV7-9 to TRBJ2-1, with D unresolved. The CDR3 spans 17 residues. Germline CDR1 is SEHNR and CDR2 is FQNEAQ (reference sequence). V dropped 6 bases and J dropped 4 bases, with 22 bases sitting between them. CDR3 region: CASSSLRALSSYNEQFF. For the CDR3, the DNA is TGTGCCAGCAGTTCACTTCGAGCCCTATCGTCTTACAATGAGCAGTTCTTC.

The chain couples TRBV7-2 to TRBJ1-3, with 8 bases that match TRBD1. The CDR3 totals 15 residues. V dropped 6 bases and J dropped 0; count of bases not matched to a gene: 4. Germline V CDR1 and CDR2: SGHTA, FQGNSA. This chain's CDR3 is CASSFTGGSGNTIYF. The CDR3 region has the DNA TGTGCCAGCAGTTTTACAGGGGGCTCTGGAAACACCATATATTTT. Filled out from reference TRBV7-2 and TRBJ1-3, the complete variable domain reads GAGVSQSPSNKVTEKGKDVELRCDPISGHTALYWYRQSLGQGLEFLIYFQGNSAPDKSGLPSDRFSAERTGGSVSTLTIQRTQQEDSAVYLCASSFTGGSGNTIYFGEGSWLTVV.

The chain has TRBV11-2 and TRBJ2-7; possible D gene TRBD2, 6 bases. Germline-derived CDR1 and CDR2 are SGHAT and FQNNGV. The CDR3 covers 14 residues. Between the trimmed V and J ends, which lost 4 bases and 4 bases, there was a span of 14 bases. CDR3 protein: CASSSGGPSYEQYF. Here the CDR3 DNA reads TGTGCCAGCAGCTCCGGAGGGCCAAGTTACGAGCAGTACTTC.

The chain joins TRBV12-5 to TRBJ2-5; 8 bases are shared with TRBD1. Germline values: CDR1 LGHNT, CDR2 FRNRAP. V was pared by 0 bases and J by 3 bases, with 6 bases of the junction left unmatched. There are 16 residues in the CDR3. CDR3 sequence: CASGLVTGQVEETQYF. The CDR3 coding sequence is TGTGCTAGTGGTTTGGTAACGGGACAGGTCGAAGAGACCCAGTACTTC.

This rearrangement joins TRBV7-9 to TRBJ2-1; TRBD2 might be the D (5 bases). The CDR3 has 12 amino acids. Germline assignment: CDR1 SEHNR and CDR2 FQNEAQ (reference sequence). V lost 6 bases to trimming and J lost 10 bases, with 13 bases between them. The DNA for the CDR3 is TGTGCCAGCAGTGACTACCTGGAGGAGCAGTTCTTC. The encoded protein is CASSDYLEEQFF.

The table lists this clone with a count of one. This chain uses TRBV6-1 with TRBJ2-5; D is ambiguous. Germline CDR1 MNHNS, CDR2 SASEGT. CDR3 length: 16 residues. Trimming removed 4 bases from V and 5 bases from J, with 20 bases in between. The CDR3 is CASSGGANQFGETQYF. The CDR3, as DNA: TGTGCCAGCAGTGGCGGCGCCAACCAATTTGGCGAGACCCAGTACTTC.

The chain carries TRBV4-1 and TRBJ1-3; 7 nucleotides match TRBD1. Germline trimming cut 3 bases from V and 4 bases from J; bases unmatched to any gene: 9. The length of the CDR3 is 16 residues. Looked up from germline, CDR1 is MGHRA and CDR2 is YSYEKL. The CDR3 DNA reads TGCGCCAGCAGCCAGTTAGTGACAGGGTGGGGAAACACCATATATTTT. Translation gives CASSQLVTGWGNTIYF.

DNA for the CDR3: TGCAGCGTTGCTGGGGGGGAGAGCTCCTACAATGAGCAGTTCTTC. Amino acid sequence: CSVAGGESSYNEQFF. The V call is TRBV29-1, the J call TRBJ2-1; 7 bases fit TRBD2. The CDR3 sequence is 15 residues long. The V and J ends lost 4 bases and 0 bases, in that order; junction bases with no gene match: 6. CDR1 is SQVTM and CDR2 is ANQGSEA in the germline V gene.

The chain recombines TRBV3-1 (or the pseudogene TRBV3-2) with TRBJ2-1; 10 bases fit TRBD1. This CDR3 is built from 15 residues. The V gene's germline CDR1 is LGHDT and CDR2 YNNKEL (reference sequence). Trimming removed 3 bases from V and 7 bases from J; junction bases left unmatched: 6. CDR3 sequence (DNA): TGTGCCAGCAGCCAGACAGGGGGCCTCCTTAATGAGCAGTTCTTC. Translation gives CASSQTGGLLNEQFF.

The CDR3 protein is CASSYSGLLPTDTQYF. The DNA of the CDR3 is TGTGCCAGCAGTTACTCCGGACTTCTACCAACAGATACGCAGTATTTT. This chain connects TRBV6-5 to TRBJ2-3; the D gene is possibly TRBD2 (5 bases). Germline V gives CDR1 MNHEY, CDR2 SVGAGI. This CDR3 comprises 16 residues. The V end lost 0 bases, the J end lost 3 bases, and 13 bases lay between the germline ends.

The CDR3 here is CASSYRERMNTEAFF. For the CDR3, the DNA is TGTGCCAGCAGTTACAGGGAGCGGATGAACACTGAAGCTTTCTTT. The chain employs TRBV6-5 and TRBJ1-1; D unresolved. The CDR3 is 15 residues long. CDR1 and CDR2 from the germline V gene are MNHEY and SVGAGI. With 2 bases removed from V and 0 bases from J, the gap between germline ends came to 10 bases.

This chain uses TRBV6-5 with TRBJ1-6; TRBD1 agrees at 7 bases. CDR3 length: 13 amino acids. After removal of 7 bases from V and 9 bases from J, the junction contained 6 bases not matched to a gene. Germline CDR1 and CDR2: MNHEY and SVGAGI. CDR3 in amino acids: CASTPPGGSPLHF. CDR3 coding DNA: TGTGCCAGCACCCCGCCAGGGGGTTCACCCCTCCACTTT.

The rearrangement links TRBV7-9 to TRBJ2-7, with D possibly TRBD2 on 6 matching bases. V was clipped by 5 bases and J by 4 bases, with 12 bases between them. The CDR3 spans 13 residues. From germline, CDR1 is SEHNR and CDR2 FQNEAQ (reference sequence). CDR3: CASSPSGRYEQYF. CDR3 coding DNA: TGTGCCAGCAGCCCCTCGGGGAGGTACGAGCAGTACTTC.

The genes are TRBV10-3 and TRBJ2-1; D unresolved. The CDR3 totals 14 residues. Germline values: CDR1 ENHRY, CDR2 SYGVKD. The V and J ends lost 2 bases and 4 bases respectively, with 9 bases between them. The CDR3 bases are TGTGCCATCAGTGAGGCGGCTCAGTACAATGAGCAGTTCTTC. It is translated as CAISEAAQYNEQFF.

The CDR3 DNA sequence: TGTGCCATCAGTGAGCCATCTCAGGGGGATGGCTACACCTTC. The encoded protein is CAISEPSQGDGYTF. The chain employs TRBV10-3 and TRBJ1-2; 7 bases fit TRBD1. V dropped 2 bases and J dropped 6; count of bases not matched to a gene: 6. Germline-derived CDR1 and CDR2 are ENHRY and SYGVKD. The CDR3 is made up of 14 amino acids.

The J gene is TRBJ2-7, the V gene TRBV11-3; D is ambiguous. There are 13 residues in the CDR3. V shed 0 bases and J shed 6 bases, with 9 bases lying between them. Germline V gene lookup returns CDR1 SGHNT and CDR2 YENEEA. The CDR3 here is CASSLDPLGEQYF. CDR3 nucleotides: TGTGCCAGCAGCTTAGACCCCCTCGGCGAGCAGTACTTC.

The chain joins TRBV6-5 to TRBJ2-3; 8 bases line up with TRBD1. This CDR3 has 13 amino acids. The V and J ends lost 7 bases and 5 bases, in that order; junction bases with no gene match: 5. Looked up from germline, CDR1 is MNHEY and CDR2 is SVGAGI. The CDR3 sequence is CASKTGVGDTQYF. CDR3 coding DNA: TGTGCCAGCAAGACAGGGGTGGGAGATACGCAGTATTTT.

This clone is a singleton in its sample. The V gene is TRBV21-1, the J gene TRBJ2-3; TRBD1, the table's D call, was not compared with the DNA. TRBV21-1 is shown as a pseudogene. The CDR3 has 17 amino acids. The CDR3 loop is CASSKGSRTDETDTQYF. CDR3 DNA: TGTGCCAGCAGCAAAGGGTCGCGGACAGACGAAACAGATACGCAGTATTTT.